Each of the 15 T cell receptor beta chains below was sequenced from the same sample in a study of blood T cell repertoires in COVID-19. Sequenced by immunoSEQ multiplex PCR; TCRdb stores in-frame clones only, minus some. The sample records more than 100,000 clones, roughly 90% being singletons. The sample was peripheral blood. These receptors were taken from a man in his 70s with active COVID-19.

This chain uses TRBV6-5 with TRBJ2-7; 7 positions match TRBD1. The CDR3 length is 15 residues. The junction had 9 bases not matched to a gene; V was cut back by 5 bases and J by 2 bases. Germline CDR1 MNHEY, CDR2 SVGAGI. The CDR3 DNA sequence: TGTGCCAGCAGTACCAACACAGGGGCCCCCTACGAGCAGTACTTC. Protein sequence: CASSTNTGAPYEQYF.

Here the CDR3 DNA reads TGTGCCTGGAGTCCCCCGGCTAGCAGGAGCTACGAGCAGTACTTC. Translated, it gives CAWSPPASRSYEQYF. This chain uses TRBV30 with TRBJ2-7; D is perhaps TRBD2 (5 bases). CDR1 and CDR2 (germline): GTSNPN, SVGIG (reference sequence). The CDR3 is 15 residues long. Trimming cost V 2 bases and J 3 bases, with 17 bases left between them. The variable domain in full, with the rest retrieved from reference TRBV30 and TRBJ2-7, is SQTIHQWPATLVQPVGSPLSLECTVEGTSNPNLYWYRQAAGRGLQLLFYSVGIGQISSEVPQNLSASRPQDRQFILSSKKLLLSDSGFYLCAWSPPASRSYEQYFGPGTRLTVT.

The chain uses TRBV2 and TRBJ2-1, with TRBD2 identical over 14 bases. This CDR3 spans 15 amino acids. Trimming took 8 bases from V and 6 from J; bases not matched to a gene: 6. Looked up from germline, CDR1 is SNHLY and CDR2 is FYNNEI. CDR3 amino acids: CASLSGLAGGNEQFF. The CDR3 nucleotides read TGTGCCAGCCTTAGTGGACTAGCGGGAGGCAATGAGCAGTTCTTC.

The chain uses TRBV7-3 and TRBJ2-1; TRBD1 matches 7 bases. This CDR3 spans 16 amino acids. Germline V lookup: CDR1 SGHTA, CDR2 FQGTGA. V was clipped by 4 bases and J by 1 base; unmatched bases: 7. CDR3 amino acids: CASSSRQGRSYNEQFF. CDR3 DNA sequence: TGTGCCAGCAGCTCTCGACAGGGTCGATCCTACAATGAGCAGTTCTTC.

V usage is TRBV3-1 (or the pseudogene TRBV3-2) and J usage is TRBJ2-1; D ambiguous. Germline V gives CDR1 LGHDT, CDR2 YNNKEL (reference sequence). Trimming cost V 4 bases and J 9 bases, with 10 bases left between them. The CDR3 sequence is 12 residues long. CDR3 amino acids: CASSLLEGEQFF. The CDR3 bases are TGTGCCAGCAGCCTCCTAGAAGGTGAGCAGTTCTTC.

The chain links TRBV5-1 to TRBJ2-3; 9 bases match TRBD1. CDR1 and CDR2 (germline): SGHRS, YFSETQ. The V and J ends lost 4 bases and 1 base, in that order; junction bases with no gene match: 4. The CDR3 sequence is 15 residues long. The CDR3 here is CASSGRDRGTDTQYF. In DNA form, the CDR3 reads TGCGCCAGCAGCGGCCGGGACAGGGGCACAGATACGCAGTATTTT.

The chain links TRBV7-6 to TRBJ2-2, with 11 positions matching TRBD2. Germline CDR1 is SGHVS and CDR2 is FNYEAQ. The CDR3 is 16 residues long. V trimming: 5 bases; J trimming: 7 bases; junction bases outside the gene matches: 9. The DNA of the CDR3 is TGTGCCAGCAGCGCCACTAGCGGGAGATCTGGCGGGGAGCTGTTTTTT. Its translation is CASSATSGRSGGELFF.

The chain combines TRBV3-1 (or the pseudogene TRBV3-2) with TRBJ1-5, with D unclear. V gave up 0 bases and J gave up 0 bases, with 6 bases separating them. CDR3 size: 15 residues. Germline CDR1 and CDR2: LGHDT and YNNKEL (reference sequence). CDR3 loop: CASSQEPYSNQPQHF. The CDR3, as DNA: TGTGCCAGCAGCCAAGAACCCTATAGCAATCAGCCCCAGCATTTT.

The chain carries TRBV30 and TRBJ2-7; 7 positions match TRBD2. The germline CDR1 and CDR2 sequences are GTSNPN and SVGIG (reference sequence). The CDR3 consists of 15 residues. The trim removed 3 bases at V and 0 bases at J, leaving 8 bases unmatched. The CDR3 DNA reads TGTGCCTGGAGACCACCTAGCGGACTCTCCTACGAGCAGTACTTC. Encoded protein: CAWRPPSGLSYEQYF.

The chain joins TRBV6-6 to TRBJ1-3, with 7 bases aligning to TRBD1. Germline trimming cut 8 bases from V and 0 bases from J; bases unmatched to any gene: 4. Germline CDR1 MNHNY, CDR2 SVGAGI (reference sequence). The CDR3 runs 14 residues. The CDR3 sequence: CASRNRGSGNTIYF. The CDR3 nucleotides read TGTGCCAGCCGTAACAGGGGCTCTGGAAACACCATATATTTT.

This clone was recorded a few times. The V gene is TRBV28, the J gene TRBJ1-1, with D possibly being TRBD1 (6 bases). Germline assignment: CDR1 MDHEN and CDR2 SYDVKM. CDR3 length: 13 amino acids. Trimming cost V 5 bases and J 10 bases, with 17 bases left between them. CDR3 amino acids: CASSTTGWRRAFF. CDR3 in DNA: TGTGCCAGCAGTACTACAGGGTGGAGACGAGCTTTCTTT.

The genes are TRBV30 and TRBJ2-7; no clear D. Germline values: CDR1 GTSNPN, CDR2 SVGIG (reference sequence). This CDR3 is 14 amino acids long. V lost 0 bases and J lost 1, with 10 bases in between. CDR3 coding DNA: TGTGCCTGGAGTGTGTCCCCTAGGTCCTACGAGCAGTACTTC. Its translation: CAWSVSPRSYEQYF. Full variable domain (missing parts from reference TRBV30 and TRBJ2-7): SQTIHQWPATLVQPVGSPLSLECTVEGTSNPNLYWYRQAAGRGLQLLFYSVGIGQISSEVPQNLSASRPQDRQFILSSKKLLLSDSGFYLCAWSVSPRSYEQYFGPGTRLTVT.

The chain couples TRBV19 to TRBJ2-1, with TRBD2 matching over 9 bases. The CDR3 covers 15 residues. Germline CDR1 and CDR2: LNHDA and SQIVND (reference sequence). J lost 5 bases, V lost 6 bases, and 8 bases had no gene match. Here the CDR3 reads CASSPGLAIHNEQFF. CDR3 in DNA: TGTGCCAGTAGCCCCGGACTAGCGATCCACAATGAGCAGTTCTTC.

The CDR3 is CASSEREHNQPQHF. The DNA for the CDR3 is TGTGCCAGCAGTGAGAGGGAACACAATCAGCCCCAGCATTTT. V and J are TRBV6-6 and TRBJ1-5; D not certain. The CDR3 length is 14 residues. Deletions cut 5 bases from V and 3 bases from J, with 11 bases between. Germline V gives CDR1 MNHNY, CDR2 SVGAGI (reference sequence).

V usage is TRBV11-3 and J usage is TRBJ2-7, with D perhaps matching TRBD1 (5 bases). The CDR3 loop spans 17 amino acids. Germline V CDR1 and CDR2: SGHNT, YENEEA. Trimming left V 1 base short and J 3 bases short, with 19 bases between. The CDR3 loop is CASSLGVWERGNYEQYF. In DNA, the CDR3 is TGTGCCAGCAGCTTAGGCGTTTGGGAAAGGGGCAACTACGAGCAGTACTTC.